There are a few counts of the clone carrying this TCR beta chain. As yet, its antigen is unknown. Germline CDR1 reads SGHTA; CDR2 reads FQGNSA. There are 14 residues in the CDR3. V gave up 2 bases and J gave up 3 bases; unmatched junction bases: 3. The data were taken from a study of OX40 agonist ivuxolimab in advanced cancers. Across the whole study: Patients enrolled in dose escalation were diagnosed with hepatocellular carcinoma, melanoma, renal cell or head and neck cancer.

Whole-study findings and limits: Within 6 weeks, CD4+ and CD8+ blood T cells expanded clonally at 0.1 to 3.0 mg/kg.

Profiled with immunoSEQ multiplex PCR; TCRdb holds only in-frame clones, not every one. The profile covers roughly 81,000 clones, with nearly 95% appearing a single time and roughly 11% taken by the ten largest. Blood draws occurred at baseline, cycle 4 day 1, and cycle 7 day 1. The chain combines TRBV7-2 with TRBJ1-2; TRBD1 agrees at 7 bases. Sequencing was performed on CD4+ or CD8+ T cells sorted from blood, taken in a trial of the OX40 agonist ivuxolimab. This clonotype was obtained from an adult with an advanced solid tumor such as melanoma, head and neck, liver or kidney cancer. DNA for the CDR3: TGTGCCAGCAGCTTAACAGGGGCATACTATGGCTACACCTTC. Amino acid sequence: CASSLTGAYYGYTF.